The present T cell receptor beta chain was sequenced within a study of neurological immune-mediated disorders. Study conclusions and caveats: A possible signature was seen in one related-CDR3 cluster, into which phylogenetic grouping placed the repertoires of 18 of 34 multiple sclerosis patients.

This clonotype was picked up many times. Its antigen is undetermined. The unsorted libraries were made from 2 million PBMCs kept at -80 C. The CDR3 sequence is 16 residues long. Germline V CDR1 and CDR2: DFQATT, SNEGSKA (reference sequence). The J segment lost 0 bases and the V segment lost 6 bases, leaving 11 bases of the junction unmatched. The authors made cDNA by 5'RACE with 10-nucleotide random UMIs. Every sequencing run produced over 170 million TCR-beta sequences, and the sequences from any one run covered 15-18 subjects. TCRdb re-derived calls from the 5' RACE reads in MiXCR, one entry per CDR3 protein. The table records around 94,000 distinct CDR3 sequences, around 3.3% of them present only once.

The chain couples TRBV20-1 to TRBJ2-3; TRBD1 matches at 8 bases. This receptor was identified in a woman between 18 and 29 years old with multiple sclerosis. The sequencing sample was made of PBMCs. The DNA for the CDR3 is TGCAGTGCAGAGACAGGGGAGATGATTAGCACAGATACGCAGTATTTT. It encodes CSAETGEMISTDTQYF.